This is a list of T cell receptor beta chains from one sample in a study of beta chain features in type 1 diabetes. The repertoire was sequenced with immunoSEQ multiplex PCR; TCRdb's copy has only in-frame clones and lacks some. The sample lists 450,000 to 550,000 clones; 30% were seen once. Sequencing was performed on naive CD4+ T cells from blood. Receptor source: a man aged 18 to 29 in good health. CDR3s include the opening cysteine and the closing phenylalanine or tryptophan. D genes are given only for firm matches. Not every row has a clone size; where given, it reads once, few, many or a size class.

d_gene: -
abundance: -
v_gene: TRBV5-1
j_gene: TRBJ2-7
CDR3aa: CASSLASGPYSYEQYF
CDR3nt: TGCGCCAGCAGCTTGGCCTCAGGGCCCTACTCCTACGAGCAGTACTTC

d_gene: -
abundance: -
v_gene: TRBV10-3
j_gene: TRBJ2-2
CDR3aa: CAISESYQATGELFF
CDR3nt: TGTGCCATCAGTGAGAGTTATCAGGCGACCGGGGAGCTGTTTTTT

d_gene: -
abundance: few
v_gene: TRBV9
j_gene: TRBJ1-2
CDR3aa: CASSVGSATNYGYTF
CDR3nt: TGTGCCAGCAGCGTAGGTTCGGCCACTAACTATGGCTACACCTTC

d_gene: -
abundance: few
v_gene: TRBV19
j_gene: TRBJ2-1
CDR3aa: CASSIQRSNEQFF
CDR3nt: TGTGCCAGTAGTATACAGCGGTCCAATGAGCAGTTCTTC

d_gene: -
abundance: few
v_gene: TRBV30
j_gene: TRBJ1-2
CDR3aa: CAWSGIIRSYTF
CDR3nt: TGTGCCTGGAGTGGAATAATAAGGAGCTACACCTTC

d_gene: TRBD1
abundance: -
v_gene: TRBV30
j_gene: TRBJ2-1
CDR3aa: CAWSPGTGTYNEQFF
CDR3nt: TGTGCCTGGAGTCCCGGGACAGGGACCTACAATGAGCAGTTCTTC

d_gene: -
abundance: -
v_gene: TRBV30
j_gene: TRBJ2-2
CDR3aa: CAWRTENTGELFF
CDR3nt: TGTGCCTGGAGGACAGAGAACACCGGGGAGCTGTTTTTT

d_gene: -
abundance: few
v_gene: TRBV19
j_gene: TRBJ2-2
CDR3aa: CASSIASRVGGELFF
CDR3nt: TGTGCCAGTAGTATCGCTAGCCGAGTGGGCGGGGAGCTGTTTTTT

d_gene: -
abundance: few
v_gene: TRBV29-1
j_gene: TRBJ2-3
CDR3aa: CSVEDLNWSTSTDTQYF
CDR3nt: TGCAGCGTTGAAGATCTTAATTGGTCGACTAGCACAGATACGCAGTATTTT

d_gene: -
abundance: few
v_gene: TRBV5-1
j_gene: TRBJ2-7
CDR3aa: CASSLTSYEQYF
CDR3nt: TGCGCCAGCAGCTTGACTTCCTACGAGCAGTACTTC

d_gene: TRBD2
abundance: -
v_gene: TRBV2
j_gene: TRBJ2-1
CDR3aa: CASTPTSGSNEQFF
CDR3nt: TGTGCCAGCACCCCGACTAGCGGGAGTAATGAGCAGTTCTTC

d_gene: -
abundance: -
v_gene: TRBV29-1
j_gene: TRBJ1-1
CDR3aa: CSVDWGGDAAFF
CDR3nt: TGCAGCGTTGATTGGGGCGGGGACGCAGCTTTCTTT

d_gene: TRBD1
abundance: few
v_gene: TRBV7-9
j_gene: TRBJ1-4
CDR3aa: CASRGDRQFF
CDR3nt: TGTGCCAGCAGGGGGGACAGACAGTTTTTT

d_gene: TRBD2
abundance: few
v_gene: TRBV7-6
j_gene: TRBJ2-1
CDR3aa: CASSSNSGRDSYNEQFF
CDR3nt: TGTGCCAGCAGCTCAAACAGCGGGAGAGACTCCTACAATGAGCAGTTCTTC

d_gene: -
abundance: -
v_gene: TRBV4-3
j_gene: TRBJ2-6
CDR3aa: CASSQVEESGANVLTF
CDR3nt: TGCGCCAGCAGCCAAGTTGAGGAATCTGGGGCCAACGTCCTGACTTTC

d_gene: TRBD2
abundance: -
v_gene: TRBV4-1
j_gene: TRBJ2-1
CDR3aa: CASSPERGLAGGVDEQFF
CDR3nt: TGCGCCAGCAGCCCCGAGAGGGGGCTAGCGGGAGGTGTCGATGAGCAGTTCTTC

d_gene: -
abundance: few
v_gene: TRBV15
j_gene: TRBJ1-5
CDR3aa: CATSMGLGEPQHF
CDR3nt: TGTGCCACCAGCATGGGACTTGGAGAGCCCCAGCATTTT

d_gene: -
abundance: few
v_gene: TRBV10-3
j_gene: TRBJ2-1
CDR3aa: CAISESQFGYNEQFF
CDR3nt: TGTGCCATCAGTGAGTCTCAGTTCGGTTACAATGAGCAGTTCTTC

d_gene: -
abundance: few
v_gene: TRBV28
j_gene: TRBJ2-7
CDR3aa: CASMAGGWAEQYF
CDR3nt: TGTGCCAGTATGGCAGGCGGATGGGCCGAGCAGTACTTC

d_gene: -
abundance: few
v_gene: TRBV4-2
j_gene: TRBJ2-1
CDR3aa: CASSQASHNEQFF
CDR3nt: TGTGCCAGCAGCCAAGCAAGCCACAATGAGCAGTTCTTC

d_gene: -
abundance: -
v_gene: TRBV10-3
j_gene: TRBJ2-1
CDR3aa: CAISGDPTHEQFF
CDR3nt: TGTGCCATCAGTGGGGACCCTACCCATGAGCAGTTCTTC

d_gene: TRBD2
abundance: -
v_gene: TRBV5-6
j_gene: TRBJ2-1
CDR3aa: CASSPKTAGGIYNEQFF
CDR3nt: TGTGCCAGCAGCCCCAAGACAGCGGGAGGGATCTACAATGAGCAGTTCTTC

d_gene: -
abundance: -
v_gene: TRBV18
j_gene: TRBJ2-7
CDR3aa: CASSPAGYGYEQYF
CDR3nt: TGTGCCAGCTCACCGGCAGGGTATGGCTACGAGCAGTACTTC

d_gene: -
abundance: few
v_gene: TRBV7-2
j_gene: TRBJ1-1
CDR3aa: CASSSPDARTEAFF
CDR3nt: TGTGCCAGCAGCTCGCCGGACGCGCGAACCGAAGCTTTCTTT

d_gene: -
abundance: -
v_gene: TRBV9
j_gene: TRBJ2-7
CDR3aa: CASSRTGIEAYEQYF
CDR3nt: TGTGCCAGCAGCAGAACAGGGATAGAAGCCTACGAGCAGTACTTC

d_gene: -
abundance: -
v_gene: TRBV29-1
j_gene: TRBJ2-7
CDR3aa: CSVEESYEQYF
CDR3nt: TGCAGCGTTGAAGAGTCCTACGAGCAGTACTTC

d_gene: -
abundance: few
v_gene: TRBV30
j_gene: TRBJ2-1
CDR3aa: CAWDSDPGGNEQFF
CDR3nt: TGTGCCTGGGACTCCGATCCTGGGGGAAATGAGCAGTTCTTC

d_gene: -
abundance: -
v_gene: TRBV5-6
j_gene: TRBJ2-1
CDR3aa: CASSLDTGRYNEQFF
CDR3nt: TGTGCCAGCAGCTTGGATACTGGACGCTACAATGAGCAGTTCTTC

d_gene: -
abundance: few
v_gene: TRBV7-9
j_gene: TRBJ2-3
CDR3aa: CASSLKDTQYF
CDR3nt: TGTGCCAGCAGCTTGAAGGATACGCAGTATTTT

d_gene: TRBD2
abundance: few
v_gene: TRBV7-8
j_gene: TRBJ2-7
CDR3aa: CASSFYASGSYEQYF
CDR3nt: TGTGCCAGCAGCTTTTATGCTAGCGGGAGCTACGAGCAGTACTTC

d_gene: TRBD1
abundance: few
v_gene: TRBV28
j_gene: TRBJ2-1
CDR3aa: CASSRPGTAYNEQFF
CDR3nt: TGTGCCAGCAGCCGCCCCGGGACAGCATACAATGAGCAGTTCTTC

d_gene: -
abundance: few
v_gene: TRBV7-2
j_gene: TRBJ2-7
CDR3aa: CASSLVGGGYEQYF
CDR3nt: TGTGCCAGCAGCTTAGTGGGGGGCGGCTACGAGCAGTACTTC

d_gene: -
abundance: few
v_gene: TRBV25-1
j_gene: TRBJ2-7
CDR3aa: CASSDGRPSIYEQYF
CDR3nt: TGTGCCAGCAGTGACGGCCGGCCTTCCATCTACGAGCAGTACTTC

d_gene: -
abundance: -
v_gene: TRBV9
j_gene: TRBJ2-5
CDR3aa: CASSVVPGQQETQYF
CDR3nt: TGTGCCAGCAGCGTAGTGCCAGGACAGCAAGAGACCCAGTACTTC

d_gene: TRBD2
abundance: few
v_gene: TRBV28
j_gene: TRBJ2-7
CDR3aa: CASSFAFGGSSYEQYF
CDR3nt: TGTGCCAGCAGTTTCGCTTTCGGCGGGAGCTCCTACGAGCAGTACTTC

d_gene: -
abundance: few
v_gene: TRBV7-2
j_gene: TRBJ1-1
CDR3aa: CASSLRGAGEAFF
CDR3nt: TGTGCCAGCAGCCTTCGAGGGGCAGGTGAAGCTTTCTTT

d_gene: TRBD2
abundance: once
v_gene: TRBV15
j_gene: TRBJ2-5
CDR3aa: CATSRENGRAATQYF
CDR3nt: TGTGCCACCAGCAGAGAAAACGGGAGGGCCGCGACCCAGTACTTC

d_gene: TRBD2
abundance: -
v_gene: TRBV5-1
j_gene: TRBJ2-3
CDR3aa: CASSSPGTSGSWGTDTQYF
CDR3nt: TGCGCCAGCTCCTCTCCCGGGACTAGCGGGAGTTGGGGCACAGATACGCAGTATTTT

d_gene: -
abundance: -
v_gene: TRBV27
j_gene: TRBJ2-3
CDR3aa: CASTPGDTQYF
CDR3nt: TGTGCCAGCACTCCGGGAGATACGCAGTATTTT

d_gene: -
abundance: -
v_gene: TRBV4-1
j_gene: TRBJ2-7
CDR3aa: CASSQVGRQEPYEQYF
CDR3nt: TGCGCCAGCAGCCAAGTTGGGAGACAGGAACCCTACGAGCAGTACTTC

d_gene: TRBD1
abundance: -
v_gene: TRBV30
j_gene: TRBJ1-2
CDR3aa: CAWRVRTGDGYTF
CDR3nt: TGTGCCTGGAGAGTACGGACAGGGGACGGCTACACCTTC

d_gene: TRBD2
abundance: -
v_gene: TRBV28
j_gene: TRBJ2-5
CDR3aa: CASSHRGRWTSGSSETQYF
CDR3nt: TGTGCCAGCAGTCACAGGGGTCGATGGACTAGCGGGAGTTCGGAGACCCAGTACTTC

d_gene: -
abundance: -
v_gene: TRBV30
j_gene: TRBJ2-2
CDR3aa: CAWSKTSNGGELFF
CDR3nt: TGTGCCTGGAGTAAGACTTCCAACGGCGGGGAGCTGTTTTTT

d_gene: -
abundance: -
v_gene: TRBV29-1
j_gene: TRBJ1-4
CDR3aa: CSVQPGPSEKLFF
CDR3nt: TGCAGCGTGCAACCGGGCCCTAGTGAAAAACTGTTTTTT

d_gene: TRBD1
abundance: few
v_gene: TRBV30
j_gene: TRBJ2-5
CDR3aa: CAWSKDRVGETQYF
CDR3nt: TGTGCCTGGAGCAAGGACAGGGTGGGGGAGACCCAGTACTTC

d_gene: TRBD2
abundance: few
v_gene: TRBV30
j_gene: TRBJ2-5
CDR3aa: CAWSLGLGGTQYF
CDR3nt: TGTGCCTGGAGTCTGGGACTAGGCGGGACCCAGTACTTC

d_gene: -
abundance: -
v_gene: TRBV28
j_gene: TRBJ2-5
CDR3aa: CASSLRDSQYF
CDR3nt: TGTGCCAGCAGTTTACGGGACTCCCAGTACTTC

d_gene: TRBD2
abundance: -
v_gene: TRBV30
j_gene: TRBJ2-1
CDR3aa: CAWRTWRGASYNEQFF
CDR3nt: TGTGCCTGGAGGACTTGGCGGGGGGCCTCCTACAATGAGCAGTTCTTC

d_gene: TRBD1
abundance: few
v_gene: TRBV5-1
j_gene: TRBJ1-5
CDR3aa: CASSLGTANQPQHF
CDR3nt: TGCGCCAGCAGCCTCGGGACAGCGAATCAGCCCCAGCATTTT

d_gene: -
abundance: -
v_gene: TRBV6-5
j_gene: TRBJ1-1
CDR3aa: CASSSHGDTEAFF
CDR3nt: TGTGCCAGCAGTTCACATGGGGACACTGAAGCTTTCTTT

d_gene: -
abundance: few
v_gene: TRBV9
j_gene: TRBJ1-2
CDR3aa: CASSVGQGDYGYTF
CDR3nt: TGTGCCAGCAGCGTTGGGCAGGGCGACTATGGCTACACCTTC

d_gene: -
abundance: -
v_gene: TRBV9
j_gene: TRBJ2-7
CDR3aa: CASSVAGQSYEQYF
CDR3nt: TGTGCCAGCAGCGTGGCCGGACAGTCCTACGAGCAGTACTTC

d_gene: TRBD1
abundance: -
v_gene: TRBV19
j_gene: TRBJ2-7
CDR3aa: CASSGQGAAYEQYF
CDR3nt: TGTGCCAGTAGCGGACAGGGGGCCGCCTACGAGCAGTACTTC

d_gene: -
abundance: few
v_gene: TRBV19
j_gene: TRBJ2-1
CDR3aa: CASSPSYNEQFF
CDR3nt: TGTGCCAGTAGTCCTTCCTACAATGAGCAGTTCTTC

d_gene: TRBD2
abundance: -
v_gene: TRBV12-5
j_gene: TRBJ2-1
CDR3aa: CASGQGLAGVYNEQFF
CDR3nt: TGTGCTAGTGGACAGGGACTAGCGGGAGTCTACAATGAGCAGTTCTTC

d_gene: -
abundance: -
v_gene: TRBV25-1
j_gene: TRBJ2-3
CDR3aa: CASSASRSTDTQYF
CDR3nt: TGTGCCAGCAGCGCTAGTCGTTCCACAGATACGCAGTATTTT

d_gene: TRBD2
abundance: few
v_gene: TRBV11-2
j_gene: TRBJ2-4
CDR3aa: CASRTLAGLNIQYF
CDR3nt: TGTGCCAGCAGGACCCTAGCGGGACTGAACATTCAGTACTTC

d_gene: -
abundance: -
v_gene: TRBV30
j_gene: TRBJ1-4
CDR3aa: CAWSFGGTNEKLFF
CDR3nt: TGTGCCTGGAGTTTTGGGGGAACTAATGAAAAACTGTTTTTT